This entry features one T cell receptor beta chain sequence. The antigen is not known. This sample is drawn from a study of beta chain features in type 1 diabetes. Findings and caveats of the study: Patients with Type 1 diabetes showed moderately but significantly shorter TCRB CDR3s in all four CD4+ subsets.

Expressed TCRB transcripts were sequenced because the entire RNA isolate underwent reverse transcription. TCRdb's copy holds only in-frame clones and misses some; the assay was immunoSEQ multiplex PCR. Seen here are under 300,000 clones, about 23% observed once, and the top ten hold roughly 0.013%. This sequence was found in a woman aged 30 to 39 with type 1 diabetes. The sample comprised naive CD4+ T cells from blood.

The CDR3 is CASSDGLYGYTF. The CDR3 region has the DNA TGTGCCAGCAGTGATGGACTCTATGGCTACACCTTC. The chain combines TRBV2 with TRBJ1-2; D gene uncertain. The V end was cut by 3 bases, the J end by 4 bases, with 6 bases between. Germline V lookup: CDR1 SNHLY, CDR2 FYNNEI. CDR3 length equals 12 residues.